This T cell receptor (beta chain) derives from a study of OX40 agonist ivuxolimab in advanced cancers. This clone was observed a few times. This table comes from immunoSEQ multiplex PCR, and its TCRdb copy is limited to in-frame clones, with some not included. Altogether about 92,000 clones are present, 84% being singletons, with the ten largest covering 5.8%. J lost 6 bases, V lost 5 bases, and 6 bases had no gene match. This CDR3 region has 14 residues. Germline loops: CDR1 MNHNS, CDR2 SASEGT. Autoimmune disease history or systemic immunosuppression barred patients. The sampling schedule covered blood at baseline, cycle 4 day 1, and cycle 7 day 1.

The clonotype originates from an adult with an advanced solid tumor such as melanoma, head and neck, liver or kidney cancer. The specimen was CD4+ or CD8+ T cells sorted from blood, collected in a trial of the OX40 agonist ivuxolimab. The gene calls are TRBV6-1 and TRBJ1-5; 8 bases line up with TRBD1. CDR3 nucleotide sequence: TGTGCCAGCAGTTCAGGGGGCGCGGGTCAGCCCCAGCATTTT. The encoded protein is CASSSGGAGQPQHF.